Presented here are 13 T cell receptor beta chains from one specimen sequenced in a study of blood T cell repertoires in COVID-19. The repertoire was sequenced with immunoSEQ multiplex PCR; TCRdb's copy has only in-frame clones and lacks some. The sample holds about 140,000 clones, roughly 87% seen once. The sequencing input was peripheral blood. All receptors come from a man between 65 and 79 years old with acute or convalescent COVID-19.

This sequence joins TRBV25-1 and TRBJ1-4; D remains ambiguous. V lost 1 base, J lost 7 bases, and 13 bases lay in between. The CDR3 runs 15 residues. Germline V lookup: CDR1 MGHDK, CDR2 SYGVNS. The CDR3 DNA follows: TGTGCCAGCAGTGAATGGGTTGCCGGGAGTGAAAAACTGTTTTTT. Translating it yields CASSEWVAGSEKLFF. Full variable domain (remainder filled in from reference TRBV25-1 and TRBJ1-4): EADIYQTPRYLVIGTGKKITLECSQTMGHDKMYWYQQDPGMELHLIHYSYGVNSTEKGDLSSESTVSRIRTEHFPLTLESARPSHTSQYLCASSEWVAGSEKLFFGSGTQLSVL.

In nucleotides, the CDR3 is TGTGCCAGCAGCTTATTCCAGGGGACAGGTGTCCAAGAGACCCAGTACTTC. Protein sequence: CASSLFQGTGVQETQYF. This chain links TRBV11-2 with TRBJ2-5; 8 bases map to TRBD1. Germline loops: CDR1 SGHAT, CDR2 FQNNGV. Germline trimming cut 2 bases from V and 1 base from J; bases unmatched to any gene: 9. This CDR3 has 17 residues.

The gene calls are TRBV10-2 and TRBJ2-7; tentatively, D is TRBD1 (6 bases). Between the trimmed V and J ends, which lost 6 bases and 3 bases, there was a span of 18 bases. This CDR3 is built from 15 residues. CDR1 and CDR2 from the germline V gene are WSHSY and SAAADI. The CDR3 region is CASSTLTLGGYEQYF. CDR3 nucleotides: TGCGCCAGCAGCACCCTCACCTTAGGGGGCTACGAGCAGTACTTC.

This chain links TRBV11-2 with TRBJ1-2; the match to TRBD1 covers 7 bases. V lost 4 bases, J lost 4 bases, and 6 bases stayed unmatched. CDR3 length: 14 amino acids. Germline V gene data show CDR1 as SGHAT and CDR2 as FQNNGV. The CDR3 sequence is CASSSTGLGYGYTF. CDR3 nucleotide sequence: TGTGCCAGCAGCTCGACAGGGTTGGGCTATGGCTACACCTTC.

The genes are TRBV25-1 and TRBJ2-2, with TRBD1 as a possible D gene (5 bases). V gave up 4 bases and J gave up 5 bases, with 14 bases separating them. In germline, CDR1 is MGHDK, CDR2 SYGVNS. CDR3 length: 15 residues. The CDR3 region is CASSAPQGWTGELFF. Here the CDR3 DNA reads TGTGCCAGCAGTGCCCCCCAGGGTTGGACCGGGGAGCTGTTTTTT.

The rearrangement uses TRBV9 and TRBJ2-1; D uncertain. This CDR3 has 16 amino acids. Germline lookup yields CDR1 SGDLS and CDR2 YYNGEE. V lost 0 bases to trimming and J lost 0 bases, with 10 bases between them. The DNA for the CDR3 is TGTGCCAGCAGCGTAGAGAGCGAGAGCTCCTACAATGAGCAGTTCTTC. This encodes CASSVESESSYNEQFF. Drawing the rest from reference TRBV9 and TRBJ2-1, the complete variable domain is DSGVTQTPKHLITATGQRVTLRCSPRSGDLSVYWYQQSLDQGLQFLIQYYNGEERAKGNILERFSAQQFPDLHSELNLSSLELGDSALYFCASSVESESSYNEQFFGPGTRLTVL.

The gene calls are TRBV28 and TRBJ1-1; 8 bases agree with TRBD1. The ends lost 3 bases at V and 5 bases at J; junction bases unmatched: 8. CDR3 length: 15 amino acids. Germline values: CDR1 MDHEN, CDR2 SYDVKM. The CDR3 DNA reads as TGTGCCAGCAGTTTCCAACAGGGGGTGTATACTGAAGCTTTCTTT. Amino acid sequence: CASSFQQGVYTEAFF. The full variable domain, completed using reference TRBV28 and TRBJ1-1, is DVKVTQSSRYLVKRTGEKVFLECVQDMDHENMFWYRQDPGLGLRLIYFSYDVKMKEKGDIPEGYSVSREKKERFSLILESASTNQTSMYLCASSFQQGVYTEAFFGQGTRLTVV.

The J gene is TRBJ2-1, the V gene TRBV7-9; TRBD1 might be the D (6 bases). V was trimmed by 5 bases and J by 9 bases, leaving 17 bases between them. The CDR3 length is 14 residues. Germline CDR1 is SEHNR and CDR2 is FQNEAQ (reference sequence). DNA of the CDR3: TGTGCCAGCAGCCCCGGGACAAACGTCGGTGAGCAGTTCTTC. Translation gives CASSPGTNVGEQFF.

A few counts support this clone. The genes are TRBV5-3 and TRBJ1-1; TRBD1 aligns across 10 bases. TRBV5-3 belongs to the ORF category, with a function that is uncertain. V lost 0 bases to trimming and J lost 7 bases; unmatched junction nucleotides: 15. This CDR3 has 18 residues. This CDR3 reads CARSLASGTGVFRIEAFF. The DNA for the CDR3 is TGTGCCAGAAGCTTGGCGTCCGGGACAGGGGTTTTTCGTATTGAAGCTTTCTTT.

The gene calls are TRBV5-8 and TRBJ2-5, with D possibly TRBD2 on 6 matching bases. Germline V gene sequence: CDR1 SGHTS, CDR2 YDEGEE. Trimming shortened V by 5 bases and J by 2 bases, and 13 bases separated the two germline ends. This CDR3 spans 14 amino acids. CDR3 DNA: TGTGCCAGCAGATCGCTAGGAGGGCAAGAGACCCAGTACTTC. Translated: CASRSLGGQETQYF.

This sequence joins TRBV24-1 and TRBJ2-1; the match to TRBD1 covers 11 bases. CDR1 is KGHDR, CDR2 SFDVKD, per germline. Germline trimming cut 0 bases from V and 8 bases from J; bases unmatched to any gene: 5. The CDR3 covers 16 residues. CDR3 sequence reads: CATSDLRGQGADEQFF. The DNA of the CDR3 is TGTGCCACCAGTGATTTGCGTGGACAGGGGGCCGATGAGCAGTTCTTC.

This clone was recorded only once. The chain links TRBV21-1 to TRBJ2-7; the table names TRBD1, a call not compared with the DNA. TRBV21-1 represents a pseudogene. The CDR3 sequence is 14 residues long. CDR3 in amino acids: CASSKVQGSYEQYF. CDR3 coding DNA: TGTGCCAGCAGCAAAGTACAGGGGAGTTACGAGCAGTACTTC.

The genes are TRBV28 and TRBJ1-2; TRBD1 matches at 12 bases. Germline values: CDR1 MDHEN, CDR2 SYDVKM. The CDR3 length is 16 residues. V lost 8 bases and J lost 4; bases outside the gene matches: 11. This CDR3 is CASYGSGTGGSYGYTF. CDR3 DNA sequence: TGTGCCAGCTATGGATCCGGGACAGGGGGCTCCTATGGCTACACCTTC.